This TCR beta chain was identified during a study of T cell responses to AZD1222 COVID-19 vaccine. Study outcomes and limitations: Clonal diversity was possibly underestimated, and white British individuals and females predominated among donors. A reported finding is that nearly half of spike-specific TCRs target unmutated variant regions. Seropositive status at baseline applied to only a handful of AZD1222 recipients.

The assay was immunoSEQ multiplex PCR, and TCRdb's table has in-frame clones only and misses some. The sample shows 100,000 to 150,000 clones, 75% to 95% of them seen only once. Germline trimming cut 5 bases from V and 2 bases from J; bases unmatched to any gene: 4. Germline lookup yields CDR1 SGHVS and CDR2 FQNEAQ. There are 14 residues in the CDR3. Remarks on this clone: What it recognizes is unknown.

The receptor was derived from an adult who received the MenACWY meningococcal vaccine as a control. The specimen was peripheral blood, collected 28 days after the second dose of the MenACWY control vaccine. V and J are TRBV7-8 and TRBJ2-3; 7 nucleotides match TRBD2. CDR3 in amino acids: CASSLGGTTDTQYF. The CDR3 nucleotides read TGTGCCAGCAGCCTGGGGGGGACCACAGATACGCAGTATTTT.